These 29 T cell receptor beta chains were all obtained from the same sample, sequenced in a study of T-cell reconstitution after alpha-beta-depleted transplantation in children. TCRbeta library preparation incorporated unique molecular identifiers. TCRdb analysed the PCR reads with MiXCR anew, one entry per CDR3 protein. The data contain fewer than 250,000 distinct CDR3 sequences, around a sixth of them singletons. The source was PBMCs, mostly from graft donor cells, collected 360 days after TCRalphabeta/CD19-depleted stem cell transplant. All receptors come from a male patient aged 2 to 9 who had a stem cell transplant for acute lymphoblastic leukemia, so the T cells may come from the graft donor.

This chain joins TRBV18 and TRBJ2-1; the match to TRBD2 covers 9 bases. The CDR3 contains 14 residues. V was pared by 0 bases and J by 9 bases, with 3 bases of the junction left unmatched. Germline lookup yields CDR1 KGHSH and CDR2 LQKENI. CDR3 sequence (DNA): TGTGCCAGCTCACCACCTAGCGGGAGCGGTGAGCAGTTCTTC. It yields the protein CASSPPSGSGEQFF.

This clonotype was detected a few times. The chain has TRBV11-2 and TRBJ2-3; TRBD2 matches 8 bases. The V and J ends lost 5 bases and 1 base, in that order; junction bases with no gene match: 5. The CDR3 length is 15 residues. CDR1 is SGHAT and CDR2 is FQNNGV in the germline V gene. CDR3 DNA sequence: TGTGCCAGCAGCGCGGGGGGAAGACGCACAGATACGCAGTATTTT. It specifies CASSAGGRRTDTQYF.

This clonotype was counted at least ten times. The rearrangement joins TRBV29-1 to TRBJ2-1, with 7 bases fitting TRBD1. Germline assignment: CDR1 SQVTM and CDR2 ANQGSEA. V was clipped by 5 bases and J by 0 bases; unmatched bases: 4. This CDR3 region has 14 residues. The CDR3, as DNA: TGCAGCGTTAAGGACAGGAGCTCCTACAATGAGCAGTTCTTC. It yields the protein CSVKDRSSYNEQFF.

This clonotype was picked up many times. CDR3 nucleotide sequence: TGTGCCAGCAGCCTTAGCGGGGATGAGCAGTTCTTC. Its protein product is CASSLSGDEQFF. The gene calls are TRBV27 and TRBJ2-1, with 8 bases matching TRBD2. The germline V gene has CDR1 MNHEY and CDR2 SMNVEV (reference sequence). The CDR3 loop spans 12 amino acids. V was pared by 6 bases and J by 8 bases, with 3 bases of the junction left unmatched.

This clonotype was observed a few times. This rearrangement joins TRBV10-2 to TRBJ2-4; TRBD1 matches at 7 bases. CDR3 length equals 14 residues. J was trimmed by 8 bases and V by 0 bases; bases with no gene match: 4. Germline CDR1 is WSHSY and CDR2 is SAAADI. The DNA for the CDR3 is TGCGCCAGCAGTGAGTCAGACAGGGCGGACATTCAGTACTTC. Its protein product is CASSESDRADIQYF.

The chain joins TRBV3-1 to TRBJ1-5; D is uncertain. The germline gives CDR1 LGHDT, CDR2 YNNKEL (reference sequence). The CDR3 is 15 residues long. Trimming took 1 base from V and 0 from J, leaving 7 bases between them. The DNA of the CDR3 is TGTGCCAGCAGCCAAGGGTTGGGTAGCAATCAGCCCCAGCATTTT. Residues: CASSQGLGSNQPQHF.

The rearrangement uses TRBV6-1 and TRBJ2-1, with TRBD2 matching 10 bases. Looked up from germline, CDR1 is MNHNS and CDR2 is SASEGT. The CDR3 extends over 13 amino acids. Unmatched junction bases numbered 10, after V lost 6 bases and J lost 14 bases. CDR3 residues: CASSETSGLQEFF. The CDR3 DNA follows: TGTGCCAGCAGCGAGACTAGCGGGTTGCAGGAGTTCTTC.

In its sample, this clonotype was seen a few times. V gene TRBV7-7 combines with J gene TRBJ2-3, with TRBD1 identical over 9 bases. Trimming took 1 base from V and 4 from J; bases not matched to a gene: 3. The CDR3 has 15 amino acids. Germline V gene lookup returns CDR1 SSHAT and CDR2 FNYEAQ (reference sequence). Here the CDR3 DNA reads TGTGCCAGCAGCTTAGGACAGGGGGTAGCAGATACGCAGTATTTT. Its translation is CASSLGQGVADTQYF.

This clonotype was seen a handful of times. This chain uses TRBV7-9 with TRBJ2-7; D possibly corresponds to TRBD2 (6 bases). The CDR3 has 13 amino acids. V was shortened by 5 bases and J by 4 bases, with 12 bases between the two germline ends. Germline-derived CDR1 and CDR2 are SEHNR and FQNEAQ (reference sequence). The CDR3 coding sequence is TGTGCCAGCAGCCTAATCGGGGGATACGAGCAGTACTTC. This sequence encodes CASSLIGGYEQYF.

This clonotype came up a few times. The rearrangement uses TRBV27 and TRBJ1-5, with D perhaps matching TRBD1 (6 bases). CDR1 MNHEY and CDR2 SMNVEV come from the germline V gene (reference sequence). The CDR3 is 15 amino acids. The V gene lost 6 bases and the J gene lost 4 bases, with 16 bases spanning the gap. The chain's CDR3 is CASSPRGGGNQPQHF. The CDR3 nucleotides are TGTGCCAGCAGCCCCAGGGGAGGGGGGAATCAGCCCCAGCATTTT.

The CDR3 region has the DNA TGTGCCAGCTCACCACCATCAGCCCCAGAGACCCAGTACTTC. Its protein is CASSPPSAPETQYF. V usage is TRBV18 and J usage is TRBJ2-5; D not certain. From germline, CDR1 is KGHSH and CDR2 LQKENI. The CDR3 sequence is 14 residues long. The V and J ends lost 0 bases and 4 bases respectively, with 9 bases between them.

The chain is built from TRBV5-1 and TRBJ2-1; 13 nucleotides align to TRBD2. The CDR3 has 16 residues. Germline CDR1 and CDR2: SGHRS and YFSETQ. The V segment lost 2 bases and the J segment 10 bases; nucleotides outside the gene matches: 9. In DNA form, the CDR3 reads TGCGCCAGCAGCTTCGGGACTAGCGGGATAATTAGGGAGCAGTTCTTC. As protein: CASSFGTSGIIREQFF.

This clonotype was counted a few times. The chain uses TRBV7-2 and TRBJ1-4; TRBD1 agrees at 8 bases. The CDR3 is made up of 16 amino acids. The V and J ends lost 0 bases and 5 bases, in that order; junction bases with no gene match: 5. Per germline, CDR1 SGHTA and CDR2 FQGNSA. CDR3 in amino acids: CASSLAGAGGNEKLFF. CDR3 nucleotides: TGTGCCAGCAGCTTAGCGGGGGCAGGGGGCAATGAAAAACTGTTTTTT.

This clonotype was recorded a few times. This sequence joins TRBV13 and TRBJ2-1, with a tentative D call TRBD1 (6 bases). This CDR3 spans 16 amino acids. Per the germline V gene, CDR1 is PRHDT and CDR2 is FYEKMQ (reference sequence). The V end lost 5 bases, the J end lost 6 bases, and 20 bases lay between the germline ends. The CDR3, as DNA: TGTGCCAGCAGCACGAGGCAGGGGAAGTTATTCAATGAGCAGTTCTTC. It encodes CASSTRQGKLFNEQFF.

The chain recombines TRBV7-2 with TRBJ2-5, with TRBD2 matching over 12 bases. The germline V gene has CDR1 SGHTA and CDR2 FQGNSA. The CDR3 runs to 17 residues. J gave up 4 bases and V 0 bases, and 6 bases lay outside the gene matches. This CDR3 reads CASSLALAGGPSETQYF. CDR3 nucleotides: TGTGCCAGCAGCTTAGCGCTAGCGGGGGGGCCGTCAGAGACCCAGTACTTC.

The V call is TRBV5-1, the J call TRBJ2-7; D is uncertain. Looked up from germline, CDR1 is SGHRS and CDR2 is YFSETQ. Trimming left V 0 bases short and J 3 bases short, with 7 bases between. This CDR3 region has 13 residues. CDR3 sequence reads: CASSLDPGYEQYF. CDR3 DNA sequence: TGCGCCAGCAGCTTGGATCCAGGCTACGAGCAGTACTTC.

J is TRBJ2-7 and V is TRBV16; 8 bases match TRBD2. The CDR3 is 18 amino acids. CDR1 is KGHSY and CDR2 is FQNENV in the germline V gene. Trimming cost V 8 bases and J 0 bases; bases outside gene matches: 18. As DNA, the CDR3 is TGTGCCAGCTCTCACCGGGACGGCGGCGGGGGGAGCTCCTACGAGCAGTACTTC. Residues: CASSHRDGGGGSSYEQYF.

The chain couples TRBV5-4 to TRBJ1-5; the D gene is possibly TRBD1 (6 bases). The germline CDR1 and CDR2 sequences are SGHNT and YYREEE (reference sequence). CDR3 length: 15 residues. The V end lost 0 bases, the J end lost 1 base, and 8 bases lay between the germline ends. CDR3 amino acids: CASSLGGHSNQPQHF. CDR3 bases: TGTGCCAGCAGCTTGGGGGGGCACAGCAATCAGCCCCAGCATTTT.

In this sample, this clonotype turned up a few times. This chain joins TRBV7-2 and TRBJ2-1, with 11 positions matching TRBD2. The CDR3 totals 16 residues. The ends lost 1 base at V and 6 bases at J; junction bases unmatched: 5. Germline values: CDR1 SGHTA, CDR2 FQGNSA. Here the CDR3 DNA reads TGTGCCAGCAGCTTAGTAGCGGGAGGGCCGGTCAATGAGCAGTTCTTC. This sequence encodes CASSLVAGGPVNEQFF.

This clonotype occurred a few times. V gene TRBV28 combines with J gene TRBJ2-7; the match to TRBD1 covers 9 bases. CDR3 length: 15 amino acids. Germline CDR1 is MDHEN and CDR2 is SYDVKM. V was pared by 4 bases and J by 4 bases, with 8 bases of the junction left unmatched. CDR3 DNA: TGTGCCAGCAGTTCCTCCGGGACAGGGAGGTACGAGCAGTACTTC. Its protein is CASSSSGTGRYEQYF.

This clonotype was counted a single time. J is TRBJ2-6 and V is TRBV9; 10 bases are a match to TRBD1. Trimming at V came to 3 bases and at J to 1 base, leaving 7 bases not matched to a gene. The CDR3 length is 18 residues. The germline V gene has CDR1 SGDLS and CDR2 YYNGEE. The CDR3 DNA reads TGTGCCAGCAGCGCTGACAGGGGGCGTCTATCTGGGGCCAACGTCCTGACTTTC. Protein: CASSADRGRLSGANVLTF. Together with reference TRBV9 and TRBJ2-6, the CDR3 gives the full variable domain: DSGVTQTPKHLITATGQRVTLRCSPRSGDLSVYWYQQSLDQGLQFLIQYYNGEERAKGNILERFSAQQFPDLHSELNLSSLELGDSALYFCASSADRGRLSGANVLTFGAGSRLTVL.

The V call is TRBV12-3 or TRBV12-4, the J call TRBJ2-1, with D possibly matching TRBD1 (6 bases). The CDR3 is made up of 15 amino acids. The ends were cut back, 6 bases at V and 4 bases at J, with 16 bases in the middle. The CDR3: CASRTGTNLYNEQFF. CDR3 sequence (DNA): TGTGCCAGCAGGACCGGGACAAACCTTTACAATGAGCAGTTCTTC.

This clonotype was recorded a few times. The rearrangement links TRBV6-2 or TRBV6-3 to TRBJ2-7; D uncertain. V was trimmed by 2 bases and J by 0 bases, leaving 5 bases between them. This CDR3 spans 13 amino acids. The germline CDR1 and CDR2 sequences are MNHEY and SVGEGT. The CDR3 DNA is TGTGCCAGCAGTTACCCTTTCTCCTACGAGCAGTACTTC. Its protein product is CASSYPFSYEQYF.

This sequence joins TRBV20-1 and TRBJ2-1; 10 nucleotides match TRBD2. The CDR3 length is 14 residues. Germline V gene lookup returns CDR1 DFQATT and CDR2 SNEGSKA (reference sequence). J lost 4 bases, V lost 6 bases, and 6 bases had no gene match. CDR3 residues: CSAPPAGGYNEQFF. The CDR3, as DNA: TGCAGTGCCCCCCCAGCGGGGGGGTACAATGAGCAGTTCTTC.

This chain joins TRBV13 and TRBJ2-1; D call uncertain. Germline CDR1 is PRHDT and CDR2 is FYEKMQ (reference sequence). The ends were cut back, 1 base at V and 3 bases at J, with 4 bases in the middle. The CDR3 loop spans 13 amino acids. CDR3 protein: CASSLEIYNEQFF. Here the CDR3 DNA reads TGTGCCAGCAGCTTAGAGATCTACAATGAGCAGTTCTTC. The full variable domain, in which reference TRBV13 and TRBJ2-1 provide the parts outside the CDR3, is AAGVIQSPRHLIKEKRETATLKCYPIPRHDTVYWYQQGPGQDPQFLISFYEKMQSDKGSIPDRFSAQQFSDYHSELNMSSLELGDSALYFCASSLEIYNEQFFGPGTRLTVL.

This clonotype was seen only a few times. This rearrangement joins TRBV5-6 to TRBJ2-5, with D perhaps TRBD1 (6 bases). The germline gives CDR1 SGHDT, CDR2 YYEEEE. The V end was cut by 4 bases, the J end by 2 bases, with 18 bases between. The CDR3 runs 16 residues. CDR3 amino acids: CASSITGIKFQETQYF. The CDR3, as DNA: TGTGCCAGCAGCATAACAGGGATAAAATTTCAAGAGACCCAGTACTTC.

This clonotype was counted between two and nine times. This chain joins TRBV25-1 and TRBJ2-7, with D perhaps matching TRBD1 (5 bases). Germline values: CDR1 MGHDK, CDR2 SYGVNS. V lost 2 bases, J lost 2 bases, and 13 bases lay in between. This CDR3 spans 15 amino acids. In DNA, the CDR3 is TGTGCCAGCAGTGAAGCTGGCAGGGCCGCCTACGAGCAGTACTTC. Protein product: CASSEAGRAAYEQYF.

This clonotype was observed a handful of times. The chain carries TRBV7-8 and TRBJ2-5; D remains ambiguous. CDR3 length: 16 amino acids. V dropped 5 bases and J dropped 2 bases, with 18 bases sitting between them. Germline CDR1 reads SGHVS; CDR2 reads FQNEAQ. CDR3 DNA sequence: TGTGCCAGCAGCCCGGTGGGCCACCGAATACAAGAGACCCAGTACTTC. Encoded protein: CASSPVGHRIQETQYF.

This clonotype was found a few times. The V and J genes are TRBV4-2 and TRBJ2-3; 12 bases agree with TRBD2. V lost 2 bases to trimming and J lost 6 bases; unmatched junction nucleotides: 9. The CDR3 length is 17 residues. Per germline, CDR1 LGHNA and CDR2 YNFKEQ. The CDR3 nucleotides read TGTGCCAGCAGCCAATCTAGCGGGGGGGCCAGGAGTGATACGCAGTATTTT. It codes for CASSQSSGGARSDTQYF.